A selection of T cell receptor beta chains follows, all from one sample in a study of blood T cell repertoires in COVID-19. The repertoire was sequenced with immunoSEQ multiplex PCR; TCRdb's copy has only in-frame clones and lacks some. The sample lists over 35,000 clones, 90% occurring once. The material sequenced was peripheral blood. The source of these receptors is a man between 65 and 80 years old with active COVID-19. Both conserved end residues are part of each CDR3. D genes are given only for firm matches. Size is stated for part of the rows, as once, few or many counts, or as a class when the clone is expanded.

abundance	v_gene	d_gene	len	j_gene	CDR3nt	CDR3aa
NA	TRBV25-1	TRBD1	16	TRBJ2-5	TGTGCCAGCGGATCCTCCGGGACAGGGGAGTTTCAGACCCAGTACTTC	CASGSSGTGEFQTQYF
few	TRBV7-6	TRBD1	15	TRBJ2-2	TGTGCCAGCAGCTTAGCTTCAGGGGGCGTCGGGGAGCTGTTTTTT	CASSLASGGVGELFF
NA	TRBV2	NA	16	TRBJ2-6	TGTGCCAGCAGTGAAGCGTTCCGCTCTGGGGCCAACGTCCTGACTTTC	CASSEAFRSGANVLTF
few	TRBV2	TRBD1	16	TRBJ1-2	TGTGCCAGCAGTTTGATGCGACAGGGCATCGGCTATGGCTACACCTTC	CASSLMRQGIGYGYTF
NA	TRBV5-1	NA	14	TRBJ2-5	TGCGCCAGCAGCTTGGGGACTATTCAAGAGACCCAGTACTTC	CASSLGTIQETQYF
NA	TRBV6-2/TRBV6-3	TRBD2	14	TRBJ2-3	TGTGCCAGCAGTCTGAGCGGGGGTACAGATACGCAGTATTTT	CASSLSGGTDTQYF
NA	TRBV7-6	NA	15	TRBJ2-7	TGTGCCAGCAGCCCCCGGTGGAAGCGCACTGGAGAGCAGTACTTC	CASSPRWKRTGEQYF
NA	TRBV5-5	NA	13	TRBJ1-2	TGTGCCAGCAGCTTGGAGGGGGAGACTGGCTACACCTTC	CASSLEGETGYTF
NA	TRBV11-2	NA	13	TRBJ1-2	TGTGCCAGCAGCCCAAGACAGAACTATGGCTACACCTTC	CASSPRQNYGYTF
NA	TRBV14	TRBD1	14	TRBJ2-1	TGTGCCAGCAGCCAGGGACAGTCGGTCAATGAGCAGTTCTTC	CASSQGQSVNEQFF
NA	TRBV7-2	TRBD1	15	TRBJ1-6	TGTGCCAGCAGCGGACAGGGTAATTTAGGTTCACCCCTCCACTTT	CASSGQGNLGSPLHF
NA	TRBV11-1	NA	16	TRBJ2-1	TGTGCCAGCAGCGAGACTCGGTTCTCCCCCTACAATGAGCAGTTCTTC	CASSETRFSPYNEQFF
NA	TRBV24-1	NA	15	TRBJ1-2	TGTGCCACCAGTGACCCGGCAGGGGCTAACTATGGCTACACCTTC	CATSDPAGANYGYTF
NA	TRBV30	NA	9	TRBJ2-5	TGTGCCTTCCCGGAGACCCAGTACTTC	CAFPETQYF
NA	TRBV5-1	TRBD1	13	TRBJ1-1	TGCGCCAGCAGCCCCGGACAGGGCAGTGAAGCTTTCTTT	CASSPGQGSEAFF
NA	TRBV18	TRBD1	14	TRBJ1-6	TGTGCCAGCTCACTGGACAGGAAGGGATCACCCCTCCACTTT	CASSLDRKGSPLHF
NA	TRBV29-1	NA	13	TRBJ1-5	TGCAGCGTTGTTGCGGATAGCAATCAGCCCCAGCATTTT	CSVVADSNQPQHF
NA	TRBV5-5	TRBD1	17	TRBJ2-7	TGTGCCAGCAGCTCTGGTGGCGGGACAGGGGGCTTGTACGAGCAGTACTTC	CASSSGGGTGGLYEQYF
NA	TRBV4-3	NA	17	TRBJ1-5	TGCGCCAGCAGCCAAGATCCCTACAGGGAAAGCAATCAGCCCCAGCATTTT	CASSQDPYRESNQPQHF
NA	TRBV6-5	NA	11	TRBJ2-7	TGTGCCAGCAGTAGAGATTACGAGCAGTACTTC	CASSRDYEQYF
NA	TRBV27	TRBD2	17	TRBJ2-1	TGTGCCAGCCTGGGACTAGCGGGGGGAAGCTCCTACAATGAGCAGTTCTTC	CASLGLAGGSSYNEQFF
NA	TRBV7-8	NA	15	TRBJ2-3	TGTGCCAGCAGCTCCAGGCTTCAAAACACAGATACGCAGTATTTT	CASSSRLQNTDTQYF
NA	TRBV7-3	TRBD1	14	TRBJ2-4	TGTGCCAGCAGCGTGGGACAGGGGAGTAACATTCAGTACTTC	CASSVGQGSNIQYF
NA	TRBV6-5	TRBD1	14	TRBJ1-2	TGTGCCAGCAGGAGGACAGGAGTTTACTATGGCTACACCTTC	CASRRTGVYYGYTF
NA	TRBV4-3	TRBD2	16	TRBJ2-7	TGCGCCAGCAGCCAAGACGGGCTAGCGGGAGTGGCCGAGCAGTACTTC	CASSQDGLAGVAEQYF
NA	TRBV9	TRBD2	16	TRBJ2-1	TGTGCCAGCAGCGTCGAACCGGGACTAGCTCCCAATGAGCAGTTCTTC	CASSVEPGLAPNEQFF
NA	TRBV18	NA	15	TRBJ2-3	TGTGCCAGCTCACCCCGGGTGAGGGGCACAGATACGCAGTATTTT	CASSPRVRGTDTQYF
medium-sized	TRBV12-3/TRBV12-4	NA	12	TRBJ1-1	TGTGCCAGCAGCTTCTACCCCGCTGAAGCTTTCTTT	CASSFYPAEAFF
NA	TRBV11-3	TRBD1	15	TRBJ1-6	TGTGCCAGCAGCCAAGACAGGGGGCTAAGTTCACCCCTCCACTTT	CASSQDRGLSSPLHF